The 13 T cell receptor beta chains reported below all come from one sample, sequenced in a study of blood T cells in healthy people across ages. Then a second PCR, running about 7 to 11 cycles, was carried out with a sample-barcoded 5' primer and a J-beta primer mix. TCRdb redid the calling of the 5' RACE reads with MiXCR, one entry per CDR3 protein. The repertoire includes 1.8 million or so distinct CDR3 sequences, 30% to 40% of them detected once, and more than 20% sits in the top ten. Sequencing was performed on blood. These receptors originate from a human donor in good health.

The chain employs TRBV7-2 and TRBJ2-1; perhaps TRBD2 as D (5 bases). Per the germline V gene, CDR1 is SGHTA and CDR2 is FQGNSA. V was trimmed by 5 bases and J by 4 bases, leaving 21 bases between them. The CDR3 runs 17 residues. The CDR3 spells CASSLQTRPGGYNEQFF. CDR3 DNA: TGTGCCAGCAGCCTTCAGACAAGGCCAGGCGGGTACAATGAGCAGTTCTTC. The full variable domain, rest sourced from reference TRBV7-2 and TRBJ2-1, is GAGVSQSPSNKVTEKGKDVELRCDPISGHTALYWYRQSLGQGLEFLIYFQGNSAPDKSGLPSDRFSAERTGGSVSTLTIQRTQQEDSAVYLCASSLQTRPGGYNEQFFGPGTRLTVL.

The gene calls are TRBV7-2 and TRBJ2-3, with D possibly being TRBD1 or TRBD2 (5 bases each). In germline, CDR1 is SGHTA, CDR2 FQGNSA. This CDR3 contains 13 residues. V shed 3 bases and J shed 6 bases, with 10 bases lying between them. Here the CDR3 DNA reads TGTGCCAGCAGCTTCGGGGCCCCGGATACGCAGTATTTT. Amino acids: CASSFGAPDTQYF.

This clonotype was counted only a few times. This chain uses TRBV11-2 with TRBJ2-5; tentative D call: TRBD2 (7 bases). Trimming removed 2 bases from V and 1 base from J, with 11 bases in between. The CDR3 is made up of 15 amino acids. Germline CDR1 is SGHAT and CDR2 is FQNNGV. The CDR3 bases are TGTGCCAGCAGCTTAATGGGGGGGGCCCAAGAGACCCAGTACTTC. Its translation: CASSLMGGAQETQYF.

There are a few counts of this clonotype. This chain connects TRBV12-3 or TRBV12-4 to TRBJ1-1; D not certain. The CDR3 spans 13 residues. V lost 1 base, J lost 5 bases, and 8 bases lay in between. The CDR3 DNA reads as TGTGCCAGCAGTTTAGTGAGGAGGACTGAAGCTTTCTTT. Amino acids: CASSLVRRTEAFF.

This clonotype showed up just once. This chain connects TRBV20-1 to TRBJ1-2; D not certain. The V and J ends lost 6 bases and 8 bases respectively, with 16 bases between them. This CDR3 is 12 amino acids long. CDR1 is DFQATT and CDR2 is SNEGSKA in the germline V gene (reference sequence). The CDR3 sequence is CSARRSSYGYTF. The CDR3 DNA reads as TGCAGTGCGCGTAGGTCCAGCTACGGCTACACCTTC.

DNA of the CDR3: TGTGCCAGCGCGCCGGGGCTAGGAAATCAGCCCCAGCATTTT. Translated: CASAPGLGNQPQHF. The chain joins TRBV7-9 to TRBJ1-5, with D maybe TRBD1 (5 bases). With 8 bases removed from V and 4 bases from J, the gap between germline ends came to 15 bases. Germline CDR1 reads SEHNR; CDR2 reads FQNEAQ (reference sequence). The CDR3 loop spans 14 amino acids.

This clonotype was counted only a few times. This chain joins TRBV14 and TRBJ1-2; the D gene is possibly TRBD1 (5 bases). The CDR3 is 15 residues long. Trimming shortened V by 4 bases and J by 8 bases, and 20 bases separated the two germline ends. CDR1 and CDR2 (germline): SGHDN, FVKESK. CDR3 nucleotides: TGTGCCAGCAGCCCATTAACAGGAAGGAAGGGGGGCTACACCTTC. Residues: CASSPLTGRKGGYTF.

In its sample, this clonotype was seen a few times. CDR3 DNA sequence: TGCGCCAGCAGCTTGGGGACAGGGTTTGACTCACCCCTCCACTTT. Its translation: CASSLGTGFDSPLHF. The chain couples TRBV5-1 to TRBJ1-6, with TRBD1 matching over 8 bases. Unmatched junction bases numbered 6, after V lost 0 bases and J lost 10 bases. Germline V CDR1 and CDR2: SGHRS, YFSETQ. The length of the CDR3 is 15 residues. Full variable domain (remainder filled in from reference TRBV5-1 and TRBJ1-6): KAGVTQTPRYLIKTRGQQVTLSCSPISGHRSVSWYQQTPGQGLQFLFEYFSETQRNKGNFPGRFSGRQFSNSRSEMNVSTLELGDSALYLCASSLGTGFDSPLHFGNGTRLTVT.

This clonotype came up a few times. The chain carries TRBV20-1 and TRBJ1-2; D call uncertain. Germline V gene sequence: CDR1 DFQATT, CDR2 SNEGSKA (reference sequence). The CDR3 is 13 residues long. Trimming shortened V by 3 bases and J by 1 base, and 9 bases separated the two germline ends. CDR3 amino acids: CSASQPLNYGYTF. The CDR3 DNA follows: TGCAGTGCTAGCCAGCCGCTTAACTATGGCTACACCTTC.

In the case of this clonotype: A read error may explain this, as a much larger clone is one base away. The genes are TRBV29-1 and TRBJ1-5, with 8 bases lining up with TRBD1. Per germline, CDR1 SQVTM and CDR2 ANQGSEA. The CDR3 length is 13 residues. The CDR3 region is CSVADRVDQPRHF. DNA for the CDR3: TGCAGCGTTGCGGACAGGGTCGATCAGCCCCGGCATTTT. The complete variable domain, with remaining parts taken from reference TRBV29-1 and TRBJ1-5, reads SAVISQKPSRDICQRGTSLTIQCQVDSQVTMMFWYRQQPGQSLTLIATANQGSEATYESGFVIDKFPISRPNLTFSTLTVSNMSPEDSSIYLCSVADRVDQPRHFGDGTRLSIL.

The V gene is TRBV5-6, the J gene TRBJ2-1; D remains unclear. The CDR3 consists of 16 residues. In germline, CDR1 is SGHDT, CDR2 YYEEEE. V lost 0 bases and J 4 bases, leaving 14 bases between the germline ends. This CDR3 is CASSLAGGARYNEQFF. The CDR3 DNA reads TGTGCCAGCAGCTTGGCCGGTGGTGCCAGGTACAATGAGCAGTTCTTC.

DNA for the CDR3: TGTGCCAGCAGTTTCAAGACAGGGGACACTGAAGCTTTCTTT. This encodes CASSFKTGDTEAFF. The chain joins TRBV27 to TRBJ1-1; 8 bases fit TRBD1. V lost 3 bases to trimming and J lost 3 bases; unmatched junction nucleotides: 3. CDR1 MNHEY and CDR2 SMNVEV come from the germline V gene (reference sequence). The CDR3 loop spans 14 amino acids.

In this sample, this clonotype turned up many times. The chain joins TRBV5-1 to TRBJ2-2, with 8 positions matching TRBD1. Per the germline V gene, CDR1 is SGHRS and CDR2 is YFSETQ. V lost 3 bases, J lost 1 base, and 2 bases stayed unmatched. The CDR3 length is 15 residues. CDR3 protein: CASSSGTGNTGELFF. In DNA form, the CDR3 reads TGCGCCAGCAGCTCCGGGACAGGGAACACCGGGGAGCTGTTTTTT.